Below are 23 T cell receptor beta chains sequenced from a single sample in a study of molecular identifiers for immune sequencing clone quantification. Using its own MiXCR run on the PCR reads, TCRdb lists one record per CDR3 protein. The sample holds 400,000 to 600,000 distinct CDR3 sequences; about 22% are singletons and the top ten take about 0.8%. What was sequenced was naive CD8+ T cells from blood, with Jurkat cell RNA spiked in. Indicated subset: FACS-sorted CD8+CD4-CCR7+CD45RA+ naive T cells. These receptors were taken from a human donor in good health. Some libraries in this study had Jurkat cell RNA spiked in.

This clonotype was counted many times. The CDR3 region is CASSYSASNQPQHF. In DNA form, the CDR3 reads TGTGCCAGCAGTTACTCGGCGAGCAATCAGCCCCAGCATTTT. The chain links TRBV6-2 or TRBV6-3 to TRBJ1-5; D remains unclear. The CDR3 is 14 amino acids. Germline CDR1 reads MNHEY; CDR2 reads SVGEGT. V shed 0 bases and J shed 1 base, with 4 bases lying between them.

This clonotype was observed at least ten times. The rearrangement joins TRBV7-6 to TRBJ2-3, with D possibly TRBD2 on 5 matching bases. The germline CDR1 and CDR2 sequences are SGHVS and FNYEAQ. This CDR3 has 15 amino acids. Trimming took 1 base from V and 0 from J, leaving 8 bases between them. The DNA for the CDR3 is TGTGCCAGCAGCTTAGGGGGAGTTAGCACAGATACGCAGTATTTT. As protein: CASSLGGVSTDTQYF.

This clonotype was counted at least ten times. V usage is TRBV25-1 and J usage is TRBJ1-1; TRBD1 is a possible D gene (5 bases). Trimming took off 4 bases at V and 11 bases at J, with 17 bases between the two ends. Germline V lookup: CDR1 MGHDK, CDR2 SYGVNS. The CDR3 has 13 residues. CDR3 residues: CASSVGGEVAAFF. CDR3 bases: TGTGCCAGCAGTGTCGGGGGGGAGGTGGCGGCTTTCTTT.

In its sample, this clonotype was seen many times. The chain couples TRBV7-9 to TRBJ2-3, with D uncertain. CDR1 is SEHNR and CDR2 is FQNEAQ in the germline V gene (reference sequence). There are 12 residues in the CDR3. V lost 2 bases and J 5 bases, leaving 5 bases between the germline ends. DNA of the CDR3: TGTGCCAGCAGCTTAAAGGTAGATACGCAGTATTTT. The encoded protein is CASSLKVDTQYF. Full variable domain (outside the CDR3, taken from reference TRBV7-9 and TRBJ2-3): DTGVSQNPRHKITKRGQNVTFRCDPISEHNRLYWYRQTLGQGPEFLTYFQNEAQLEKSRLLSDRFSAERPKGSFSTLEIQRTEQGDSAMYLCASSLKVDTQYFGPGTRLTVL.

This clonotype has a count of ten or more. The chain recombines TRBV20-1 with TRBJ2-7; 11 bases are shared with TRBD2. The CDR3 covers 15 residues. V gave up 1 base and J gave up 5 bases; unmatched junction bases: 7. In germline, CDR1 is DFQATT, CDR2 SNEGSKA (reference sequence). The DNA for the CDR3 is TGCAGTGCTAGAGTTACTAGCGGGAGTCCCGACGAGCAGTACTTC. Encoded protein: CSARVTSGSPDEQYF.

This clonotype was seen repeatedly, ten times or more. The chain uses TRBV6-5 and TRBJ2-3; TRBD2 matches at 11 bases. Germline CDR1 is MNHEY and CDR2 is SVGAGI. V lost 5 bases to trimming and J lost 1 base; unmatched junction nucleotides: 5. The length of the CDR3 is 16 residues. CDR3 in DNA: TGTGCCAGCAGTAATCAACTAGCGGGGGGCACAGATACGCAGTATTTT. Translated, it gives CASSNQLAGGTDTQYF.

Worth noting for this clonotype: Possible read error: a much larger clone is one base away. The CDR3 does not end in the conserved phenylalanine or tryptophan, so this is likely a read error. The CDR3 spells CAISESGSTDTQYL. The CDR3, as DNA: TGTGCCATCAGTGAGTCGGGGAGCACAGATACGCAGTATCTT. The rearrangement links TRBV10-3 to TRBJ2-3; D is unresolved. This CDR3 spans 14 amino acids. CDR1 is ENHRY, CDR2 SYGVKD, per germline. The V gene lost 0 bases and the J gene lost 0 bases, with 4 bases spanning the gap.

This clonotype was counted ten times or more. The chain links TRBV5-1 to TRBJ2-3; D is uncertain. CDR1 and CDR2 from the germline V gene are SGHRS and YFSETQ. The CDR3 consists of 13 residues. Trimming left V 4 bases short and J 3 bases short, with 9 bases between. The CDR3 nucleotides are TGCGCCAGCAGCCAGGTCGGGACAGATACGCAGTATTTT. Protein product: CASSQVGTDTQYF.

The V call is TRBV30, the J call TRBJ2-7; possible D gene TRBD1, 5 bases. Germline CDR1 and CDR2: GTSNPN and SVGIG (reference sequence). V lost 5 bases, J lost 2 bases, and 13 bases lay in between. The CDR3 spans 13 residues. The CDR3 reads CAWERQPAYEQYF. In nucleotides, the CDR3 is TGTGCCTGGGAGAGACAGCCGGCCTACGAGCAGTACTTC. Drawing the rest from reference TRBV30 and TRBJ2-7, the complete variable domain is SQTIHQWPATLVQPVGSPLSLECTVEGTSNPNLYWYRQAAGRGLQLLFYSVGIGQISSEVPQNLSASRPQDRQFILSSKKLLLSDSGFYLCAWERQPAYEQYFGPGTRLTVT.

The chain links TRBV27 to TRBJ1-5; a weak D match, TRBD1 (5 bases). Germline assignment: CDR1 MNHEY and CDR2 SMNVEV (reference sequence). V was clipped by 3 bases and J by 0 bases, with 12 bases between them. The CDR3 loop spans 16 amino acids. The CDR3 sequence is CASSLVGGYSNQPQHF. The CDR3 region has the DNA TGTGCCAGCAGTTTGGTCGGGGGTTATAGCAATCAGCCCCAGCATTTT.

J is TRBJ2-7 and V is TRBV12-3 or TRBV12-4; 9 bases match TRBD1. V was pared by 6 bases and J by 5 bases, with 14 bases of the junction left unmatched. This CDR3 is built from 16 residues. CDR3 DNA sequence: TGTGCCAGCAGCGAGAGCCGGGACAGGGCGTCCCACGAGCAGTACTTC. It is translated as CASSESRDRASHEQYF.

This clonotype has a handful of counts. At one end the junction does not follow the germline gene, possibly because of a read error. The rearrangement uses TRBV7-9 and TRBJ2-7; perhaps TRBD1 as D (5 bases). The length of the CDR3 is 14 residues. Looked up from germline, CDR1 is SEHNR and CDR2 is FQNEAQ (reference sequence). This CDR3 reads CAGSSPARAYEQYF. The CDR3 DNA reads as TGTGCCGGCAGCTCCCCCGCCAGGGCCTACGAGCAGTACTTC.

About this clonotype itself: No conserved phenylalanine or tryptophan ends this CDR3, so it is likely a read error. This chain connects TRBV7-2 to TRBJ1-3; possible D gene TRBD1, 5 bases. Trimming shortened V by 5 bases and J by 4 bases, and 15 bases separated the two germline ends. This CDR3 contains 15 residues. Germline V gives CDR1 SGHTA, CDR2 FQGNSA. The CDR3 nucleotides read TGTGCCAGCAGCCCCGCCGTAGGGGAAGGAAACACCATATATTCT. Amino acids: CASSPAVGEGNTIYS.

This clonotype was counted ten times or more. CDR3 nucleotide sequence: TGTGCCAGCAGTTCGGTAAGGACTGAAGCTTTCTTT. Protein: CASSSVRTEAFF. The rearrangement uses TRBV28 and TRBJ1-1; D uncertain. The CDR3 contains 12 residues. From germline, CDR1 is MDHEN and CDR2 SYDVKM. Trimming shortened V by 4 bases and J by 5 bases, and 8 bases separated the two germline ends.

CDR3 sequence reads: CASRDRAETQYF. The CDR3 bases are TGTGCCAGCAGAGACAGGGCAGAGACCCAGTACTTC. The V call is TRBV7-9, the J call TRBJ2-5; 7 bases align to TRBD1. Germline trimming cut 6 bases from V and 4 bases from J; bases unmatched to any gene: 2. The CDR3 is 12 residues long. CDR1 is SEHNR, CDR2 FQNEAQ, per germline (reference sequence).

The gene calls are TRBV11-2 and TRBJ2-5, with D hard to call. Germline CDR1 SGHAT, CDR2 FQNNGV. This CDR3 is built from 16 residues. V lost 0 bases and J 1 base, leaving 12 bases between the germline ends. Written as DNA, the CDR3 is TGTGCCAGCAGCTTAGACGGTGCAGCCATCCAAGAGACCCAGTACTTC. Protein product: CASSLDGAAIQETQYF.

This clonotype occurred many times. This rearrangement joins TRBV6-5 to TRBJ2-7, with 7 bases fitting TRBD1. V shed 4 bases and J 4 bases; nucleotides not matched to a gene: 4. There are 13 residues in the CDR3. Looked up from germline, CDR1 is MNHEY and CDR2 is SVGAGI. CDR3 sequence: CASSSAGGYEQYF. Written as DNA, the CDR3 is TGTGCCAGCAGTTCCGCAGGGGGATACGAGCAGTACTTC.

In its sample, this clonotype was seen many times. The chain carries TRBV11-2 and TRBJ1-4, with a tentative D call TRBD1 (6 bases). Germline V CDR1 and CDR2: SGHAT, FQNNGV. The ends were cut back, 3 bases at V and 5 bases at J, with 10 bases in the middle. The length of the CDR3 is 14 residues. CDR3 amino acids: CASSFDRTNEKLFF. The CDR3 DNA is TGTGCCAGCAGCTTCGACAGGACCAATGAAAAACTGTTTTTT.

This clonotype has only a few counts. This chain uses TRBV6-2 or TRBV6-3 with TRBJ2-7; the match to TRBD2 covers 8 bases. The CDR3 spans 15 residues. J lost 5 bases, V lost 0 bases, and 6 bases had no gene match. The germline V gene encodes CDR1 MNHEY and CDR2 SVGEGT. The CDR3, as DNA: TGTGCCAGCAGTTACTCTGAGCGGGAGAATGACGAGCAGTACTTC. Its translation: CASSYSERENDEQYF.

This clonotype turned up a few times. The chain combines TRBV5-3 with TRBJ2-7; TRBD1 is a possible D gene (6 bases). TRBV5-3 is an open reading frame, and its role is uncertain. The CDR3 loop spans 12 amino acids. Deletions cut 8 bases from V and 5 bases from J, with 14 bases between. This CDR3 is CASSLGQHEQYF. CDR3 DNA: TGTGCCAGCAGCCTCGGACAGCACGAGCAGTACTTC.

The chain employs TRBV6-5 and TRBJ2-1, with 7 bases aligning to TRBD2. Germline V CDR1 and CDR2: MNHEY, SVGAGI. This CDR3 comprises 15 residues. V was pared by 5 bases and J by 8 bases, with 12 bases of the junction left unmatched. The CDR3 loop reads CASSKLAYGRDEQFF. CDR3 coding DNA: TGTGCCAGCAGTAAACTAGCGTACGGTCGGGATGAGCAGTTCTTC.

This clonotype has only a few counts. The chain joins TRBV2 to TRBJ1-2; D is unclear. This CDR3 is 14 amino acids long. V dropped 4 bases and J dropped 2 bases, with 11 bases sitting between them. The germline CDR1 and CDR2 sequences are SNHLY and FYNNEI. This CDR3 is CASSGVGDNYGYTF. CDR3 DNA: TGTGCCAGCAGTGGAGTGGGCGACAACTATGGCTACACCTTC.

The chain couples TRBV12-3 or TRBV12-4 to TRBJ2-3, with D perhaps matching TRBD2 (5 bases). This CDR3 region has 15 residues. Trimming took off 5 bases at V and 2 bases at J, with 14 bases between the two ends. The CDR3 coding sequence is TGTGCCAGCAGTACGAGGGAAGGTATCACAGATACGCAGTATTTT. It yields the protein CASSTREGITDTQYF.